This T cell receptor (beta chain) was found in a study of blood T cell repertoires in COVID-19. Authors' processing steps: Reference gene primers were amplified, and this amplification served to estimate nucleated cell counts. TCRdb's copy holds only in-frame clones and misses some; the assay was immunoSEQ multiplex PCR. V and J calls and clone size come straight from that table; D and trimming were deduced from the DNA. This sample carries 350,000 to 450,000 clones, around nine tenths of them seen once, and the ten largest clones take 7.1%. This CDR3 region has 16 residues. Germline V gene sequence: CDR1 SEHNR, CDR2 FQNEAQ (reference sequence). Trimming stripped 1 base from V and 4 bases from J, with 16 bases between.

The TCR originated in a woman aged 55-69 years with COVID-19, enrolled during active disease. Sequencing was carried out using peripheral blood. This rearrangement joins TRBV7-9 to TRBJ1-1; D is perhaps TRBD1 (5 bases). The CDR3 sequence is CASSLVLGTSATEAFF. The CDR3 DNA reads as TGTGCCAGCAGCTTAGTCTTGGGGACTTCGGCCACTGAAGCTTTCTTT.